This T cell receptor beta chain was observed in a study of vaccination effects on CD4 cells after COVID-19. Overall study: Post-vaccine samples followed the second dose by a median of 72 days.

The V gene end was trimmed by 10 bases and the J gene end by 0 bases; junction bases not matched to a gene: 12. This CDR3 spans 18 amino acids. CDR1 and CDR2 from the germline V gene are WSHSY and SAAADI. After expansion with viral peptide pools in the ViraFEST assay, antigen-specific CD4+ T cells were sequenced. Between days 9 and 11 of culture, CD4+ T cells were separated out. As their vaccination, participants received two doses of either BNT162b2 or mRNA-1273. Vaccine recipients, nucleocapsid antibody negative, had no prior SARS-CoV-2 infection. Repertoires were generated with immunoSEQ multiplex PCR, while TCRdb's copy carries only in-frame clones and drops some. Altogether approximately 30,000 clones are present, about four fifths being singletons, with the ten largest covering 1.4%. Regarding this clone: Its target is not known.

This TCR came from a human donor who received a COVID-19 vaccine. Some clones in this sample may be carry-over from other donors' samples. The chain couples TRBV10-2 to TRBJ2-1; 13 nucleotides match TRBD2. Sequences were derived from CD4+ T cells from PBMCs cultured with HCoV-NL63 spike peptides, sampled after COVID-19 vaccination. The DNA of the CDR3 is TGCGCCACGGAGAGGACTAGCGGGGGCCCGGGCTCCTACAATGAGCAGTTCTTC. This sequence encodes CATERTSGGPGSYNEQFF.